The rows below give T cell receptor beta chains drawn from one sample of a study of cytomegalovirus exposure and HLA in healthy donors. Some clones are missing from TCRdb's copy, which holds only in-frame ones; the method was immunoSEQ multiplex PCR. Found here are about 76,000 clones, 90% to 95% of them singletons; the top ten hold 1.5% to 2%. Sequenced sample: PBMCs. These receptors all come from a woman aged 18-30 years in good health and CMV-seropositive. Each CDR3 is given with its conserved first and last residue.

TRBJ2-7 | TRBV9 | 14 | CASSGGQALGEQYF
TRBJ2-3 | TRBV7-2 | 16 | CASSPGLAEYTDTQYF
TRBJ2-1 | TRBV10-3 | 14 | CAIRAGTSLGEQFF
TRBJ2-1 | TRBV5-5 | 15 | CASSLGGDPYNEQFF
TRBJ2-3 | TRBV10-2 | 16 | CATSGELRSGADTQYF
TRBJ2-1 | TRBV10-1 | 15 | CASSVARGAKNEQFF
TRBJ1-5 | TRBV9 | 14 | CASSVVGEGQPQHF
TRBJ2-1 | TRBV7-2 | 15 | CASSLEQGGLAEQFF
TRBJ2-5 | TRBV18 | 17 | CASSNQGLGQGKETQYF
TRBJ1-1 | TRBV19 | 13 | CASSFQGSTEAFF
TRBJ2-1 | TRBV4-1 | 16 | CASSQDEQVSYNEQFF
TRBJ1-2 | TRBV27 | 18 | CASSPHSGGSTPKGGYTF
TRBJ2-3 | TRBV4-2 | 15 | CASSQQLAGTDTQYF
TRBJ2-7 | TRBV7-2 | 16 | CASSLEWGLGSYEQYF
TRBJ2-1 | TRBV6-4 | 16 | CASSDMGLAGVNEQFF
TRBJ1-1 | TRBV20-1 | 11 | CSARDQGGQFF
TRBJ2-1 | TRBV28 | 18 | CASSLNPEGLPPENEQFF
TRBJ2-1 | TRBV27 | 14 | CASSLRQGYNEQFF
TRBJ2-7 | TRBV7-9 | 16 | CASSLAGTGATMGQYF
TRBJ1-1 | TRBV7-6 | 14 | CASSSGTGLVEAFF
TRBJ2-1 | TRBV6-5 | 15 | CASSYGTPSYNEQFF
TRBJ2-5 | TRBV5-1 | 13 | CASGGGPQETQYF
TRBJ1-2 | TRBV6-5 | 12 | CASKQGAYGYTF
TRBJ1-3 | TRBV5-5 | 16 | CASSLYDTDSGNTIYF
TRBJ2-4 | TRBV9 | 18 | CASSVATIRGLAKNIQYF
TRBJ1-5 | TRBV30 | 13 | CAWSVATYQPQHF
TRBJ1-1 | TRBV5-1 | 13 | CASSFTGPTEAFF
TRBJ2-1 | TRBV9 | 15 | CASSVEGGTYNEQFF
TRBJ2-3 | TRBV6-5 | 15 | CASSSPLAGADTQYF
TRBJ1-1 | TRBV18 | 17 | CASSPTGLEPKVAEAFF
TRBJ1-1 | TRBV29-1 | 12 | CSASRDRGTAFF
TRBJ2-7 | TRBV5-4 | 13 | CASSVQTGNEQYF
TRBJ1-2 | TRBV4-1 | 18 | CASSHAPGQGARSDGYTF
TRBJ2-1 | TRBV7-2 | 17 | CASSSPVGTGVRNEQFF
TRBJ2-1 | TRBV27 | 12 | CASSWPGNEQFF
TRBJ2-1 | TRBV27 | 14 | CASGEGAGGNEQFF
TRBJ2-5 | TRBV5-1 | 14 | CASSSSGSQETQYF
TRBJ2-1 | TRBV30 | 13 | CAWSVHSYNEQFF
TRBJ2-3 | TRBV4-2 | 14 | CASSQAITGDTQYF
TRBJ2-1 | TRBV7-2 | 14 | CASSPSGPGNEQFF
TRBJ2-1 | TRBV29-1 | 14 | CSVAGTVIHNEQFF
TRBJ2-7 | TRBV5-1 | 15 | CASSLRGGGSYEQYF
TRBJ2-1 | TRBV30 | 15 | CAWSVRQRGYNEQFF
TRBJ2-2 | TRBV12-1 | 15 | CASHRTGGDTGELFF
TRBJ2-3 | TRBV7-6 | 14 | CASSLTRGSDTQYF
TRBJ2-7 | TRBV21-1 | 19 | CASSRQRLGSRGRLYEQYF
TRBJ2-7 | TRBV5-1 | 13 | CASRIDRGYEQYF
TRBJ2-4 | TRBV14 | 17 | CASSRRTVGTGKNIQYF
TRBJ1-5 | TRBV18 | 14 | CASSPTGGAQPQHF
TRBJ2-7 | TRBV11-2 | 14 | CASSPGTGAYEQYF
TRBJ2-7 | TRBV1 | 18 | CTSSQDEWGGESSYEQYF
TRBJ1-3 | TRBV6-5 | 16 | CASSYLRPGVGNTIYF
TRBJ2-3 | TRBV4-1 | 16 | CASSQRVTSGTDTQYF
TRBJ2-7 | TRBV11-2 | 13 | CASSRQPVGEQYF
TRBJ1-5 | TRBV19 | 17 | CASSISGLGRLNQPQHF